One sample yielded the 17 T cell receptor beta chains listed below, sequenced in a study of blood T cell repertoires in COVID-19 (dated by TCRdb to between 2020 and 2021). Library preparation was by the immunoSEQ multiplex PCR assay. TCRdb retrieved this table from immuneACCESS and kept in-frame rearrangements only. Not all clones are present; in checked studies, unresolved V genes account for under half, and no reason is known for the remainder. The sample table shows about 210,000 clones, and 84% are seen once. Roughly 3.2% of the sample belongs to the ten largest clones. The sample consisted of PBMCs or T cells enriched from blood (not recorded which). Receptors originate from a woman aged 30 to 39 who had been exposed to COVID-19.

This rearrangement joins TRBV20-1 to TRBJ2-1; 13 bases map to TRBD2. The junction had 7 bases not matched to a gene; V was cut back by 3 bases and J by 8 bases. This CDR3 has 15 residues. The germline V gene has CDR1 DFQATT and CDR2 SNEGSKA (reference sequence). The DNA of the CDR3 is TGCAGTGCTAGTTTTATACTAGCGGGGGGGCATGAGCAGTTCTTC. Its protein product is CSASFILAGGHEQFF.

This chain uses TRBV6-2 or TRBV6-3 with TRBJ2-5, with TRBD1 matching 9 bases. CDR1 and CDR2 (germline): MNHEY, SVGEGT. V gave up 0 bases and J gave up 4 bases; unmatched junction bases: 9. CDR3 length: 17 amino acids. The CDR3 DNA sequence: TGTGCCAGCAGTTACTCGATCCGGGGACAGGGACCAGAGACCCAGTACTTC. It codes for CASSYSIRGQGPETQYF.

The DNA of the CDR3 is TGTGCCAGCAGCCTCAGATGGGGGGGGAGCTCCTACGAGCAGTACTTC. It codes for CASSLRWGGSSYEQYF. This sequence joins TRBV4-2 and TRBJ2-7; 7 bases fit TRBD2. CDR1 is LGHNA and CDR2 is YNFKEQ in the germline V gene. V lost 4 bases, J lost 0 bases, and 9 bases stayed unmatched. The CDR3 runs to 16 residues.

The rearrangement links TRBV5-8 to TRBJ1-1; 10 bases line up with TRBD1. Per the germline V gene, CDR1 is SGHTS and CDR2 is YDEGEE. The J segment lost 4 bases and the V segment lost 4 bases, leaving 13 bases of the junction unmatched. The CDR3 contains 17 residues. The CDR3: CASSETGTGERGTEAFF. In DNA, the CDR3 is TGTGCCAGCAGCGAAACCGGGACAGGGGAAAGGGGCACTGAAGCTTTCTTT.

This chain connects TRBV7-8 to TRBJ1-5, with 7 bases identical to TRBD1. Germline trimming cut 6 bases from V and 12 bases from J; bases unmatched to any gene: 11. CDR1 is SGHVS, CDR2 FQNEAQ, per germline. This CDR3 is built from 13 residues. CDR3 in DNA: TGTGCCAGCAGTCTCCCGGGGGGGACAGTCCAGCATTTT. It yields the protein CASSLPGGTVQHF.

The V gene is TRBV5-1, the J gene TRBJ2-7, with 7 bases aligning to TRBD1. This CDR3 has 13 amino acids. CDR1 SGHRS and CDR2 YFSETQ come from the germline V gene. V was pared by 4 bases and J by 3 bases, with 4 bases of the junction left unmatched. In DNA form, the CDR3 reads TGCGCCAGCAGCCCGACAGGGATCTACGAGCAGTACTTC. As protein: CASSPTGIYEQYF.

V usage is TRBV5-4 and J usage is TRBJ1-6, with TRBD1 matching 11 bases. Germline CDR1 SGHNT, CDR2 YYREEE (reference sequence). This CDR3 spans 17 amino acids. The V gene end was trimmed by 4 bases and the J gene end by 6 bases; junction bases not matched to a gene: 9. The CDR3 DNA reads TGTGCCAGCAGCCCGTTAAAGGGGACAGGGGGTAATTCACCCCTCCACTTT. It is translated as CASSPLKGTGGNSPLHF.

The CDR3, as DNA: TGCGCCAGCAGCTCGCCCCCTCGACAGACGAACACTGAAGCTTTCTTT. It encodes CASSSPPRQTNTEAFF. The genes are TRBV5-1 and TRBJ1-1, with D maybe TRBD1 (5 bases). CDR3 size: 16 residues. Germline-derived CDR1 and CDR2 are SGHRS and YFSETQ. V was pared by 3 bases and J by 1 base, with 16 bases between.

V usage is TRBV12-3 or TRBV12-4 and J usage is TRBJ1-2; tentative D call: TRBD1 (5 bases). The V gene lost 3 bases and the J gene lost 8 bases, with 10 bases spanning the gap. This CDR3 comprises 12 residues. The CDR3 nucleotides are TGTGCCAGCAGTTTGGGGGGATGGGGCTACACCTTC. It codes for CASSLGGWGYTF.

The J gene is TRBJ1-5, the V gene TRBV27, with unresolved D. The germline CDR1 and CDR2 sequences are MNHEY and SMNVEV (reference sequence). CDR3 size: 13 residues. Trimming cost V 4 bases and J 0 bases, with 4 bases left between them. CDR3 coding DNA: TGTGCCAGCAGTTCCCATAGCAATCAGCCCCAGCATTTT. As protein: CASSSHSNQPQHF.

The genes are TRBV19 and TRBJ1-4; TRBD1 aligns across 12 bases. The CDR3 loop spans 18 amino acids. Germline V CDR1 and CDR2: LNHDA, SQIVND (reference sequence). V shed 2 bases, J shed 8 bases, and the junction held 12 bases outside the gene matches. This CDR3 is CASSIPPGQGARGEKLFF. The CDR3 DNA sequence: TGTGCCAGTAGTATACCTCCGGGACAGGGGGCGAGAGGAGAAAAACTGTTTTTT.

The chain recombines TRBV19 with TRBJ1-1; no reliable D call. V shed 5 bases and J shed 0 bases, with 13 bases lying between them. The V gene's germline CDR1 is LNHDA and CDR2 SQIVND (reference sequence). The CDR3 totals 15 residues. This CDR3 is CASSLGGPMNTEAFF. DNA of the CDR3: TGTGCCAGTAGTCTAGGCGGTCCAATGAACACTGAAGCTTTCTTT.

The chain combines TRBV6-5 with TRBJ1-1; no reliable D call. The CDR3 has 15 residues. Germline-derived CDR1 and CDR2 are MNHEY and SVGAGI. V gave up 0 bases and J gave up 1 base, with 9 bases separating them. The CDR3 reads CASSYSKGRNTEAFF. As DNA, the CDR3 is TGTGCCAGCAGTTACTCGAAAGGGAGGAACACTGAAGCTTTCTTT.

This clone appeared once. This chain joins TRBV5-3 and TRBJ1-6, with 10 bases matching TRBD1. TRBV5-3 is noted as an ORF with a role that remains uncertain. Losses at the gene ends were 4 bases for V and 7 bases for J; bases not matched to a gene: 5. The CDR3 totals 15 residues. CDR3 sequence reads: CARSTGTGANSPLHF. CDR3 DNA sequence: TGTGCCAGAAGCACCGGGACAGGGGCAAATTCACCCCTCCACTTT.

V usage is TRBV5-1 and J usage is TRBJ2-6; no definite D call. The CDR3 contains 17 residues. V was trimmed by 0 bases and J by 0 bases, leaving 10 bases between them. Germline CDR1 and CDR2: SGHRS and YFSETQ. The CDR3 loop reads CASSLVPRSSGANVLTF. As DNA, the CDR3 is TGCGCCAGCAGCTTGGTCCCGCGTAGCTCTGGGGCCAACGTCCTGACTTTC.

The CDR3 nucleotides read TGTGCCAGCAGCTTAGTCTCTGGGGGGGAAAACATTCAGTACTTC. Amino acid sequence: CASSLVSGGENIQYF. The chain combines TRBV7-2 with TRBJ2-4; TRBD2 aligns across 7 bases. Trimming at V came to 1 base and at J to 5 bases, leaving 5 bases not matched to a gene. The CDR3 length is 15 residues. Germline assignment: CDR1 SGHTA and CDR2 FQGNSA.

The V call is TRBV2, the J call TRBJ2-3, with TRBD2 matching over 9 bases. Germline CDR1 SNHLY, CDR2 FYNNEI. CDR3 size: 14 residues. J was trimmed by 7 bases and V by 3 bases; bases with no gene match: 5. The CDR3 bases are TGTGCCAGCAGTGAGGTCCTAGCGGGGAATACGCAGTATTTT. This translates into CASSEVLAGNTQYF.